The rows below give T cell receptor beta chains drawn from one sample of a study of regulatory T cells in long-lasting Graves disease. Each CDR3 protein gets one entry after TCRdb re-called the multiplex PCR reads with MiXCR. The table records fewer than 400,000 distinct CDR3 sequences, 18% of them present only once. This specimen consisted of peripheral blood mononuclear cells (PBMCs), obtained at new diagnosis, from a patient treated with antithyroid drugs. These receptors were taken from a female donor with Graves disease. The CDR3 runs from the conserved cysteine through the conserved F or W. Fields, in order: J gene, clone size, D gene, V gene, CDR3 protein, CDR3 DNA. D genes are given only for firm matches. The size of a clone is reported for some rows only, either as once, few or many, or as a class for expanded clones.

J gene: TRBJ2-7; clone size: -; D gene: TRBD1; V gene: TRBV11-2; CDR3 protein: CASSLMKDRAGEQYF; CDR3 DNA: TGTGCCAGCAGCTTAATGAAGGACAGGGCAGGCGAGCAGTACTTC
J gene: TRBJ2-4; clone size: few; D gene: TRBD2; V gene: TRBV24-1; CDR3 protein: CATSDSLAGELNIQYF; CDR3 DNA: TGTGCCACCAGTGATTCCCTAGCGGGAGAGTTGAACATTCAGTACTTC
J gene: TRBJ2-1; clone size: -; D gene: -; V gene: TRBV6-1; CDR3 protein: CASSDPLENEQFF; CDR3 DNA: TGTGCCAGCAGTGACCCCCTTGAAAATGAGCAGTTCTTC
J gene: TRBJ2-1; clone size: many; D gene: TRBD1; V gene: TRBV29-1; CDR3 protein: CSVESGTGNEQFF; CDR3 DNA: TGCAGCGTTGAATCGGGGACAGGGAATGAGCAGTTCTTC
J gene: TRBJ2-3; clone size: -; D gene: -; V gene: TRBV2; CDR3 protein: CASSEARRGLDTQYF; CDR3 DNA: TGTGCCAGCAGTGAAGCGCGCAGGGGACTAGATACGCAGTATTTT
J gene: TRBJ1-6; clone size: -; D gene: TRBD1; V gene: TRBV10-3; CDR3 protein: CAISSGGVSYNSPLHF; CDR3 DNA: TGTGCCATCAGCTCAGGGGGCGTCTCCTATAATTCACCCCTCCACTTT
J gene: TRBJ2-1; clone size: few; D gene: TRBD2; V gene: TRBV29-1; CDR3 protein: CSARLAGLHEQFF; CDR3 DNA: TGCAGCGCCCGACTAGCGGGATTGCATGAGCAGTTCTTC
J gene: TRBJ1-2; clone size: many; D gene: -; V gene: TRBV6-2/TRBV6-3; CDR3 protein: CASSEPGESVDGYTF; CDR3 DNA: TGTGCCAGCAGTGAACCGGGGGAGAGTGTGGATGGCTACACCTTC
J gene: TRBJ2-3; clone size: many; D gene: -; V gene: TRBV24-1; CDR3 protein: CATSGRLITDTQYF; CDR3 DNA: TGTGCCACCAGTGGAAGGCTCATCACAGATACGCAGTATTTT
J gene: TRBJ1-5; clone size: many; D gene: TRBD1; V gene: TRBV19; CDR3 protein: CASSIRPGQGFLSNQPQHF; CDR3 DNA: TGTGCCAGTAGTATTAGACCGGGACAGGGTTTTTTGAGCAATCAGCCCCAGCATTTT
J gene: TRBJ2-7; clone size: -; D gene: TRBD1; V gene: TRBV4-2; CDR3 protein: CANSSQTGATPYEQYF; CDR3 DNA: TGTGCCAACAGCTCTCAAACAGGGGCGACCCCCTACGAGCAGTACTTC
J gene: TRBJ2-2; clone size: many; D gene: TRBD1; V gene: TRBV12-5; CDR3 protein: CASDLNRGRGTGELFF; CDR3 DNA: TGTGCTAGTGATTTGAACAGGGGGCGAGGCACCGGGGAGCTGTTTTTT
J gene: TRBJ2-3; clone size: many; D gene: TRBD2; V gene: TRBV6-5; CDR3 protein: CASSYSAGGSDSTDTQYF; CDR3 DNA: TGTGCCAGCAGTTACTCCGCGGGAGGGTCAGACAGCACAGATACGCAGTATTTT
J gene: TRBJ1-6; clone size: many; D gene: TRBD1; V gene: TRBV20-1; CDR3 protein: CSARAERQGAFNSPLHF; CDR3 DNA: TGCAGTGCTAGAGCCGAAAGACAGGGGGCATTTAATTCACCCCTCCACTTT
J gene: TRBJ2-2; clone size: many; D gene: -; V gene: TRBV10-3; CDR3 protein: CAIRTTREIGHGELFF; CDR3 DNA: TGTGCCATCAGGACCACCAGGGAAATCGGGCACGGGGAGCTGTTTTTT
J gene: TRBJ1-2; clone size: many; D gene: -; V gene: TRBV2; CDR3 protein: CASIPGGGRYGYTF; CDR3 DNA: TGTGCCAGCATCCCGGGCGGCGGACGCTATGGCTACACCTTC
J gene: TRBJ2-5; clone size: -; D gene: TRBD2; V gene: TRBV7-9; CDR3 protein: CASSRLTSGIGETQYF; CDR3 DNA: TGTGCCAGCAGCCGGTTGACTAGCGGGATCGGAGAGACCCAGTACTTC
J gene: TRBJ2-5; clone size: few; D gene: -; V gene: TRBV2; CDR3 protein: CAGCVREETQYF; CDR3 DNA: TGTGCCGGATGTGTGAGGGAGGAGACCCAGTACTTC
J gene: TRBJ2-3; clone size: many; D gene: TRBD2; V gene: TRBV28; CDR3 protein: CASSHLLAGATDTQYF; CDR3 DNA: TGTGCCAGCAGCCATCTTCTAGCGGGAGCAACAGATACGCAGTATTTT
J gene: TRBJ2-7; clone size: few; D gene: TRBD2; V gene: TRBV7-2; CDR3 protein: CASSLSGTSGNEQYF; CDR3 DNA: TGTGCCAGCAGCTTGAGCGGGACTAGCGGGAACGAGCAGTACTTC
J gene: TRBJ1-1; clone size: -; D gene: -; V gene: TRBV2; CDR3 protein: CARGTEKSHTEAFF; CDR3 DNA: TGTGCCAGGGGGACGGAAAAATCCCACACTGAAGCTTTCTTT